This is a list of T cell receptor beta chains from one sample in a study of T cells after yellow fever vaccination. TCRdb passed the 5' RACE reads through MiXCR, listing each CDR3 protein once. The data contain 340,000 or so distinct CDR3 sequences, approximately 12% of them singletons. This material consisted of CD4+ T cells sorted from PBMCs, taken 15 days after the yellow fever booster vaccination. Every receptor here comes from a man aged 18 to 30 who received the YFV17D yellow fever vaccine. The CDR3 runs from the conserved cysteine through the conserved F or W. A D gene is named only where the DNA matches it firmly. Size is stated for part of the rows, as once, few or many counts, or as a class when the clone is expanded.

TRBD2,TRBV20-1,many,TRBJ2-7,CSARARLAGGRGEQYF,TGCAGTGCTAGAGCGCGACTAGCGGGGGGGCGGGGCGAGCAGTACTTC
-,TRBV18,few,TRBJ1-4,CASSPGINEKLFF,TGTGCCAGCTCCCCGGGGATTAATGAAAAACTGTTTTTT
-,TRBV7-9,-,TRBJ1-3,CASSSTVGITTIYF,TGTGCCAGCAGCTCCACAGTTGGGATAACCACCATATATTTT
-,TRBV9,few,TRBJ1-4,CASSVASRMEKLFF,TGTGCCAGCAGCGTCGCCTCACGTATGGAAAAACTGTTTTTT
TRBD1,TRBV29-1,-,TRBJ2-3,CSLKKGQGVSLGTQYF,TGCAGCCTAAAAAAGGGACAGGGGGTTTCACTGGGTACGCAGTATTTT
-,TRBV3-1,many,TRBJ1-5,CASSQDLVRGQPQHF,TGTGCCAGCAGCCAAGATTTAGTGCGGGGACAGCCCCAGCATTTT
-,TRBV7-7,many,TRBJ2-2,CASSLEGRGNTGELFF,TGTGCCAGCAGCTTAGAAGGCAGGGGTAACACCGGGGAGCTGTTTTTT
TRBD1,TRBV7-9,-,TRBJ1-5,CASAPGEGGYQPQHF,TGTGCCAGCGCCCCTGGGGAAGGGGGCTATCAGCCCCAGCATTTT
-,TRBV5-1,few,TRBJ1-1,CASSFGRMDTEAFF,TGCGCCAGCAGCTTTGGCAGGATGGACACTGAAGCTTTCTTT
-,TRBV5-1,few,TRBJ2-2,CASSKQDSNTGELFF,TGCGCCAGCAGCAAACAGGACTCCAACACCGGGGAGCTGTTTTTT
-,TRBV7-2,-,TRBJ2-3,CASSLSGWADTQYF,TGTGCCAGCAGCTTATCAGGGTGGGCAGATACGCAGTATTTT
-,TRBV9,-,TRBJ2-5,CASSFSGYETQYF,TGTGCCAGCAGCTTTTCCGGCTACGAGACCCAGTACTTC
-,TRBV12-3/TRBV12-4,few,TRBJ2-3,CASSLWRGNTDTQYF,TGTGCCAGCAGTTTGTGGAGGGGGAACACAGATACGCAGTATTTT
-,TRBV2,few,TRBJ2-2,CASRDAGTANTGELFF,TGTGCCAGCAGAGATGCGGGGACAGCTAACACCGGGGAGCTGTTTTTT
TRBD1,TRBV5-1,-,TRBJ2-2,CASRVGTGNTGELFF,TGCGCCAGCAGGGTCGGGACAGGAAACACCGGGGAGCTGTTTTTT
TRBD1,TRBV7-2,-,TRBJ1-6,CASSPYLGGTGASPLHF,TGTGCCAGCAGCCCCTATCTAGGCGGGACAGGGGCTTCACCCCTCCACTTT
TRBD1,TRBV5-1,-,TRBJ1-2,CASSLGTANGYTF,TGCGCCAGCAGCCTAGGGACAGCTAATGGCTACACCTTC
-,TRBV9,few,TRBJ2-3,CASSVGAGQGATDTQYF,TGTGCCAGCAGCGTAGGGGCGGGTCAGGGAGCCACAGATACGCAGTATTTT
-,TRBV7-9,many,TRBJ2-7,CASSPGRAYEQYF,TGTGCCAGCAGCCCCGGACGGGCCTACGAGCAGTACTTC
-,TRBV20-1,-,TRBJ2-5,CSARVLGTQETQYF,TGCAGTGCTAGAGTACTAGGGACCCAAGAGACCCAGTACTTC
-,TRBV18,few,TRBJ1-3,CASSSDRPGNTIYF,TGTGCCAGCTCATCCGACAGGCCTGGAAACACCATATATTTT
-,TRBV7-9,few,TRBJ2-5,CASSYLLGEWWETQYF,TGTGCCAGCAGCTACCTTTTGGGGGAGTGGTGGGAGACCCAGTACTTC
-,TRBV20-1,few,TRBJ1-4,CSARDTGVGSTREKLFF,TGCAGTGCTAGAGATACCGGGGTTGGTTCGACTCGGGAAAAACTGTTTTTT
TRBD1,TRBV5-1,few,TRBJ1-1,CASSKDRPNTEAFF,TGCGCCAGCAGCAAGGACAGGCCGAACACTGAAGCTTTCTTT
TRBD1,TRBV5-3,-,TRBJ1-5,CARSLWTGGVQPQHF,TGTGCCAGAAGCTTGTGGACAGGGGGCGTTCAGCCCCAGCATTTT
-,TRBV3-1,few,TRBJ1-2,CASSQASVNGYTF,TGTGCCAGCAGCCAGGCTTCGGTGAATGGCTACACCTTC
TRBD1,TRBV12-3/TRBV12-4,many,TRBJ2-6,CASRGTDGANVLTF,TGTGCCAGCAGGGGGACAGACGGGGCCAACGTCCTGACTTTC
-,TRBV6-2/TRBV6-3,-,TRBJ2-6,CASQGPGANVLTF,TGTGCCAGTCAGGGGCCCGGGGCCAACGTCCTGACTTTC
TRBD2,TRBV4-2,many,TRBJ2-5,CASSQAGGETQYF,TGTGCCAGCAGCCAAGCGGGAGGTGAGACCCAGTACTTC
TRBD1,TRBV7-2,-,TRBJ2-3,CASSRDRQRGDTQYF,TGTGCCAGCAGCCGGGACAGGCAAAGAGGGGATACGCAGTATTTT
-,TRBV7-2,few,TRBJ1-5,CASSSLSPVQDLSNQPQHF,TGTGCCAGCAGCTCCCTCTCTCCCGTGCAGGATCTTAGCAATCAGCCCCAGCATTTT
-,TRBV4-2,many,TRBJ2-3,CASSQDADRMLDTQYF,TGTGCCAGCAGCCAAGATGCCGACAGGATGTTAGATACGCAGTATTTT
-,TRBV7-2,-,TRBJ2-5,CASSRPEIETQYF,TGTGCCAGCAGCCGCCCAGAGATAGAGACCCAGTACTTC
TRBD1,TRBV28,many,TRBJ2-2,CASRGHRGDTGELFF,TGTGCCAGCAGAGGTCACAGGGGAGATACCGGGGAGCTGTTTTTT
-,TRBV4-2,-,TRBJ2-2,CASSQDKAAGELFF,TGTGCCAGCAGCCAAGATAAAGCCGCCGGGGAGCTGTTTTTT
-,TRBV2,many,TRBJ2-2,CASSERGSRTLTGELFF,TGTGCCAGCAGTGAAAGGGGCAGCCGAACCCTCACCGGGGAGCTGTTTTTT
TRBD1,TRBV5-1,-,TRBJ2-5,CASSITGGAETQYF,TGCGCCAGCAGCATAACAGGGGGCGCGGAGACCCAGTACTTC
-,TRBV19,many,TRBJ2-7,CASSIGENLREQYF,TGTGCCAGTAGTATAGGGGAAAATCTACGAGAGCAGTACTTC
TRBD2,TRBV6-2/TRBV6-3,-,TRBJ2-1,CASSPLNPLEAGGSNEQFF,TGTGCCAGCAGCCCCCTAAACCCCCTGGAAGCGGGGGGTAGCAATGAGCAGTTCTTC
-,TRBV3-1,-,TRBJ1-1,CASSNRGTRNTEAFF,TGTGCCAGCTCGAATCGGGGGACAAGAAACACTGAAGCTTTCTTT
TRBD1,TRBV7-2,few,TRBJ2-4,CASSLGQGIGQNIQYF,TGTGCCAGCAGCCTCGGACAGGGTATAGGTCAAAACATTCAGTACTTC
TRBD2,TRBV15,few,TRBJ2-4,CATSRAGLAGGLVKNIQYF,TGTGCCACCAGCAGAGCCGGACTAGCGGGGGGGCTAGTCAAAAACATTCAGTACTTC
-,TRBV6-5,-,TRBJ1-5,CASSYSSGSRPQHF,TGTGCCAGCAGTTACTCCTCCGGGAGCCGGCCCCAGCATTTT
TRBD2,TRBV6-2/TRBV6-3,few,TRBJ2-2,CASSSGLAGGPRTGELFF,TGTGCCAGCAGTTCCGGACTAGCGGGGGGGCCTCGGACCGGGGAGCTGTTTTTT
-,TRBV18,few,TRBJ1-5,CASSPRGDLIKPQHF,TGTGCCAGCTCACCACGAGGGGACCTCATCAAGCCCCAGCATTTT
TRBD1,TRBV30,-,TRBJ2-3,CACRTGTDTQYF,TGTGCCTGTCGGACAGGGACAGATACGCAGTATTTT
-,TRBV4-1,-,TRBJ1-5,CASSQDNVRPQHF,TGCGCCAGCAGCCAAGATAACGTTAGGCCCCAGCATTTT
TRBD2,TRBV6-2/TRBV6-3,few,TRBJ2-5,CASAGSGGAETQYF,TGTGCCAGCGCAGGTAGCGGGGGGGCGGAGACCCAGTACTTC
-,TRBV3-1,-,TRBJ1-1,CASSQEREGRENTEAFF,TGTGCCAGCAGCCAAGAGAGAGAGGGGCGGGAGAACACTGAAGCTTTCTTT
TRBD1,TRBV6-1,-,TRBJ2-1,CASSVQGQGSKNEQFF,TGTGCCAGCAGTGTTCAAGGACAGGGGTCTAAAAATGAGCAGTTCTTC
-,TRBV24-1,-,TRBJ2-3,CATSEESGTALGTQYF,TGTGCCACCAGTGAGGAATCCGGGACGGCCCTTGGTACGCAGTATTTT
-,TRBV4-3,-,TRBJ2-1,CASSQETGSGEQFF,TGCGCCAGCAGCCAAGAGACCGGATCGGGTGAGCAGTTCTTC
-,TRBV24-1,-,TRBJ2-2,CATSGPGGELFF,TGTGCCACCAGTGGCCCAGGCGGGGAGCTGTTTTTT
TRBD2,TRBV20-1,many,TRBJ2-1,CSASRLAGSTYNEQFF,TGCAGTGCTAGCCGACTAGCGGGATCCACCTACAATGAGCAGTTCTTC